A single sample is the source of the 12 T cell receptor beta chains below, sequenced in a study of T cell repertoires in cytomegalovirus infection. TCRdb analysed the reads with MiXCR anew, one entry per CDR3 protein. Here the sample spans approximately 81,000 distinct CDR3 sequences, around 25% being singletons. These receptors lack a known antigen. Sequencing was performed on CD8+ T cells from cultured PBMCs, taken from culture after CMV antigen stimulation. Receptors were obtained from a human donor in good health (CMV status not recorded). Some clones in this sample may be carry-over from other donors' samples.

The chain combines TRBV20-1 with TRBJ1-2, with 9 bases lining up with TRBD1. Unmatched junction bases numbered 5, after V lost 1 base and J lost 5 bases. Germline V gene data show CDR1 as DFQATT and CDR2 as SNEGSKA (reference sequence). The CDR3 is made up of 14 amino acids. The CDR3 reads CSARAGQGRYGYTF. DNA for the CDR3: TGCAGTGCTAGAGCGGGACAGGGACGGTATGGCTACACCTTC.

This clonotype was counted between two and nine times. The chain couples TRBV12-5 to TRBJ1-1; D might be TRBD1 (6 bases). V shed 6 bases and J shed 1 base, with 12 bases lying between them. CDR1 and CDR2 (germline): LGHNT, FRNRAP. CDR3 length: 14 amino acids. The CDR3 DNA reads as TGTGCTAGTGGACAACAGGGCAGGAACACTGAAGCTTTCTTT. Protein: CASGQQGRNTEAFF.

This clonotype was seen ten or more times. The chain is built from TRBV7-9 and TRBJ2-7; the D call may be TRBD1 or TRBD2 (5 bases each). Germline V lookup: CDR1 SEHNR, CDR2 FQNEAQ (reference sequence). This CDR3 is built from 13 residues. Trimming took 5 bases from V and 3 from J, leaving 11 bases between them. For the CDR3, the DNA is TGTGCCAGCAGCCCGGGACGGGGCTACGAGCAGTACTTC. It specifies CASSPGRGYEQYF.

This clonotype appeared a few times. This rearrangement joins TRBV11-2 to TRBJ2-1, with D tentatively TRBD2 (6 bases). CDR3 length: 14 residues. Trimming shortened V by 5 bases and J by 3 bases, and 11 bases separated the two germline ends. CDR1 SGHAT and CDR2 FQNNGV come from the germline V gene. The CDR3 nucleotides are TGTGCCAGCAGCCTCCGACTAGTCTACAATGAGCAGTTCTTC. Protein: CASSLRLVYNEQFF.

Details on this clonotype: At one boundary the junction diverges from the germline segment, which might be a read error. The chain has TRBV7-9 and TRBJ2-3; D is perhaps TRBD2 (6 bases). The CDR3 covers 15 residues. Germline V gene data show CDR1 as SEHNR and CDR2 as FQNEAQ (reference sequence). CDR3 nucleotides: TGTGTCAGCAGCGCGGAGGGAACTTTGAGCGATACGCAGTATTTT. Its protein is CVSSAEGTLSDTQYF. Full variable domain (remainder filled in from reference TRBV7-9 and TRBJ2-3): DTGVSQNPRHKITKRGQNVTFRCDPISEHNRLYWYRQTLGQGPEFLTYFQNEAQLEKSRLLSDRFSAERPKGSFSTLEIQRTEQGDSAMYLCVSSAEGTLSDTQYFGPGTRLTVL.

This clonotype was seen repeatedly, ten times or more. The gene calls are TRBV4-3 and TRBJ1-1, with 11 positions matching TRBD1. J gave up 3 bases and V 1 base, and 10 bases lay outside the gene matches. Germline CDR1 and CDR2: LGHNA and YSLEER. The CDR3 is 18 residues long. The CDR3 nucleotides read TGCGCCAGCAGCCAAGGGATTGGACAGGGGGCGTTTGACACTGAAGCTTTCTTT. Translating it yields CASSQGIGQGAFDTEAFF.

This clonotype was recorded many times. CDR3 sequence (DNA): TGCAGTGCTAGAGATATGACTGATTCCTACGAGCAGTACTTC. Protein product: CSARDMTDSYEQYF. The V gene is TRBV20-1, the J gene TRBJ2-7; D gene unclear. Trimming left V 0 bases short and J 1 base short, with 10 bases between. This CDR3 is 14 amino acids long. Germline V lookup: CDR1 DFQATT, CDR2 SNEGSKA (reference sequence).

The V and J genes are TRBV2 and TRBJ2-3; perhaps TRBD2 as D (5 bases). CDR1 and CDR2 from the germline V gene are SNHLY and FYNNEI. V was shortened by 2 bases and J by 8 bases, with 8 bases between the two germline ends. The length of the CDR3 is 12 residues. CDR3 coding DNA: TGTGCCAGCAGTGAACTCGAGGGTACGCAGTATTTT. Its protein product is CASSELEGTQYF.

This clonotype has more than one count but fewer than ten. The genes are TRBV9 and TRBJ2-2, with D unclear. Trimming stripped 0 bases from V and 5 bases from J, with 14 bases between. Germline CDR1 and CDR2: SGDLS and YYNGEE. This CDR3 region has 16 residues. The CDR3, as DNA: TGTGCCAGCAGCGTAGATGGCGGAGATGGGACCGGGGAGCTGTTTTTT. It specifies CASSVDGGDGTGELFF.

This clonotype has ten or more counts. J is TRBJ2-1 and V is TRBV20-1, with D perhaps being TRBD1 or TRBD2 (6 bases each). CDR3 length: 15 residues. Trimming shortened V by 2 bases and J by 3 bases, and 14 bases separated the two germline ends. The V gene's germline CDR1 is DFQATT and CDR2 SNEGSKA (reference sequence). CDR3 bases: TGCAGTGCTAGAAGGGGGGCCCTCTACTACAATGAGCAGTTCTTC. This sequence encodes CSARRGALYYNEQFF.

This clonotype was seen more than once but under ten times. This chain joins TRBV5-1 and TRBJ2-7; 9 bases map to TRBD1. Trimming removed 0 bases from V and 5 bases from J; junction bases left unmatched: 6. This CDR3 is 15 amino acids long. CDR1 and CDR2 from the germline V gene are SGHRS and YFSETQ. CDR3 DNA sequence: TGCGCCAGCAGCTTGGGAGGACAGGGGTTCGACGAGCAGTACTTC. Translating gives CASSLGGQGFDEQYF.

This clonotype was recorded at least ten times. This chain connects TRBV7-3 to TRBJ2-1; 8 nucleotides agree with TRBD2. There are 14 residues in the CDR3. CDR1 SGHTA and CDR2 FQGTGA come from the germline V gene. V lost 4 bases, J lost 4 bases, and 3 bases stayed unmatched. In DNA form, the CDR3 reads TGTGCCAGCAGCTCGGGACTAGATTACAATGAGCAGTTCTTC. Translating gives CASSSGLDYNEQFF.